The 8 T cell receptor beta chains in this list originate from one sample, sequenced in a study of T cells after posttransplantation cyclophosphamide. The data were produced by immunoSEQ multiplex PCR, yet TCRdb's version contains in-frame clones alone and is incomplete. The sample contains fewer than 35,000 clones, none of them singletons. The sequencing input was PBMCs. Receptor source: a woman younger than 45 in good health and a related stem cell transplant donor.

This clone was recorded many times. J is TRBJ2-1 and V is TRBV6-2 or TRBV6-3; 7 bases are shared with TRBD2. Trimming took 10 bases from V and 0 from J; bases not matched to a gene: 9. The CDR3 has 15 amino acids. CDR1 and CDR2 from the germline V gene are MNHEY and SVGEGT. CDR3: CATVSGTTSYNEQFF. In DNA, the CDR3 is TGTGCCACTGTCTCCGGGACTACCTCCTACAATGAGCAGTTCTTC.

This clone has at least ten counts. The V call is TRBV7-9, the J call TRBJ2-2; D is possibly TRBD1 (5 bases). The germline V gene encodes CDR1 SEHNR and CDR2 FQNEAQ (reference sequence). The CDR3 covers 16 residues. V gave up 1 base and J gave up 2 bases, with 11 bases separating them. The CDR3 DNA reads as TGTGCCAGCAGCTTAGAATGGACACCTAACACCGGGGAGCTGTTTTTT. It yields the protein CASSLEWTPNTGELFF. The full variable domain, in which reference TRBV7-9 and TRBJ2-2 provide the parts outside the CDR3, is DTGVSQNPRHKITKRGQNVTFRCDPISEHNRLYWYRQTLGQGPEFLTYFQNEAQLEKSRLLSDRFSAERPKGSFSTLEIQRTEQGDSAMYLCASSLEWTPNTGELFFGEGSRLTVL.

This clone was detected many times. The J gene is TRBJ1-2, the V gene TRBV12-3 or TRBV12-4; tentatively, D is TRBD1 (6 bases). This CDR3 is built from 16 residues. V lost 7 bases, J lost 2 bases, and 20 bases lay in between. The CDR3 coding sequence is TGTGCCAGCACCCCGGGCAGGGCTAGGGGGAACTATGGCTACACCTTC. Translation gives CASTPGRARGNYGYTF.

This clone was seen ten or more times. The chain recombines TRBV19 with TRBJ1-2; D remains ambiguous. V shed 1 base and J shed 4 bases, with 13 bases lying between them. The CDR3 runs 15 residues. Germline V gives CDR1 LNHDA, CDR2 SQIVND (reference sequence). The CDR3 region is CASSIAAGSGYGYTF. CDR3 sequence (DNA): TGTGCCAGTAGTATAGCGGCGGGAAGTGGCTATGGCTACACCTTC.

This clone was seen more than once but under ten times. The rearrangement joins TRBV6-1 to TRBJ1-5; D not resolved. CDR3 length: 14 amino acids. Between the trimmed V and J ends, which lost 6 bases and 4 bases, there was a span of 13 bases. Germline V gene sequence: CDR1 MNHNS, CDR2 SASEGT. The CDR3 sequence: CASSDFSKNQPQHF. As DNA, the CDR3 is TGTGCCAGCAGCGACTTCTCGAAGAATCAGCCCCAGCATTTT.

V and J are TRBV2 and TRBJ2-7, with 15 bases lining up with TRBD2. J gave up 4 bases and V 6 bases, and 1 base lay outside the gene matches. This CDR3 spans 14 amino acids. Looked up from germline, CDR1 is SNHLY and CDR2 is FYNNEI. CDR3 coding DNA: TGTGCCAGCAGGGGGACTAGCGGGGGGTACGAGCAGTACTTC. Its protein product is CASRGTSGGYEQYF.

The V and J genes are TRBV12-3 or TRBV12-4 and TRBJ2-5; possibly TRBD1 for D (6 bases). Trimming removed 0 bases from V and 2 bases from J, with 10 bases in between. The CDR3 contains 15 residues. CDR3 region: CASSLAGTPQETQYF. Written as DNA, the CDR3 is TGTGCCAGCAGTTTAGCCGGGACACCTCAAGAGACCCAGTACTTC.

This clone rates as medium-sized. The J gene is TRBJ1-2, the V gene TRBV6-6; 8 bases match TRBD1. Germline values: CDR1 MNHNY, CDR2 SVGAGI (reference sequence). This CDR3 spans 14 amino acids. With 2 bases clipped from V and 3 bases from J, the junction kept 2 bases outside the gene matches. CDR3 residues: CASSYETGDYGYTF. In DNA, the CDR3 is TGTGCCAGCAGTTACGAGACAGGGGACTATGGCTACACCTTC.